This T cell receptor beta chain was captured in a study of CD8+ T cells in alopecia areata. Study-level background: Tofacitinib continued for 6 to 18 months and was then withheld for 6 months. General observations from the study: Lesional scalp exceeded normal scalp in clonality, especially in alopecia totalis/universalis.

Peripheral blood, together with lesional scalp punch biopsies, was collected from alopecia areata patients. Cell sorting was applied to PBMCs, and CD4+ and CD8+ T cells were collected. RNA extraction and reverse transcription yielded cDNA as sequencing template. Data came from immunoSEQ multiplex PCR; TCRdb stores just in-frame clones and leaves some out. The sample has 150,000 to 200,000 clones; 63% are singletons. A word on this clone: Its specificity is unknown.

The sequence came from a human donor with alopecia areata. The sample was CD4+ T cells sorted from blood, taken at week 0.

CDR3 sequence: CSVITGTEIQAFF. In DNA form, the CDR3 reads TGCAGCGTGATTACCGGGACAGAGATACAAGCTTTCTTT. V gene TRBV29-1 combines with J gene TRBJ1-1; 7 bases are a match to TRBD1. The trim removed 6 bases at V and 9 bases at J, leaving 13 bases unmatched. Germline V CDR1 and CDR2: SQVTM, ANQGSEA. CDR3 length: 13 amino acids.